The 7 T cell receptor beta chains presented below share a single source sample, sequenced in a study of cytomegalovirus exposure and HLA in healthy donors. The PCR made use of 60 Vbeta and 13 Jbeta primers. Assay: immunoSEQ multiplex PCR; the TCRdb copy retains only in-frame clones and omits some. The profile covers fewer than 250,000 clones, with about 69% appearing a single time and about 4.6% taken by the ten largest. Material: PBMCs. The receptors derive from a young man in good health and CMV-seropositive.

This CDR3 reads CASSPPSSGGAWYEQYF. The DNA of the CDR3 is TGTGCCAGCTCACCACCGTCTAGCGGGGGGGCATGGTACGAGCAGTACTTC. The chain uses TRBV18 and TRBJ2-7, with 12 bases aligning to TRBD2. J gave up 4 bases and V 0 bases, and 7 bases lay outside the gene matches. The CDR3 runs to 17 residues. Germline CDR1 and CDR2: KGHSH and LQKENI.

The gene calls are TRBV19 and TRBJ1-2, with TRBD1 matching over 10 bases. CDR3 length: 15 residues. V was clipped by 5 bases and J by 5 bases; unmatched bases: 8. The germline CDR1 and CDR2 sequences are LNHDA and SQIVND (reference sequence). CDR3 amino acids: CASSPSGDRGYGYTF. CDR3 sequence (DNA): TGTGCCAGTAGTCCTTCTGGGGACAGGGGATATGGCTACACCTTC.

This clone came up once. The chain recombines TRBV10-3 with TRBJ2-5, with 12 bases identical to TRBD2. CDR1 and CDR2 from the germline V gene are ENHRY and SYGVKD. CDR3 length equals 16 residues. V shed 8 bases, J shed 2 bases, and the junction held 9 bases outside the gene matches. CDR3 amino acids: CAIGLAGGPGQETQYF. The CDR3 DNA follows: TGTGCCATCGGCCTAGCGGGGGGGCCTGGTCAAGAGACCCAGTACTTC.

The V call is TRBV27, the J call TRBJ2-7; 11 bases align to TRBD1. This CDR3 is built from 16 residues. The ends lost 5 bases at V and 0 bases at J; junction bases unmatched: 6. Germline V CDR1 and CDR2: MNHEY, SMNVEV (reference sequence). CDR3 loop: CASSLGQGAPSYEQYF. The CDR3 nucleotides read TGTGCCAGCAGTCTCGGACAGGGGGCTCCCTCCTACGAGCAGTACTTC.

The V and J genes are TRBV30 and TRBJ1-5, with 7 bases matching TRBD1. V lost 2 bases and J lost 0; bases outside the gene matches: 4. The CDR3 has 15 amino acids. Germline V lookup: CDR1 GTSNPN, CDR2 SVGIG (reference sequence). CDR3 loop: CAWSQGTDSNQPQHF. DNA of the CDR3: TGTGCCTGGAGTCAAGGGACAGATAGCAATCAGCCCCAGCATTTT.

This clone was found a few times. The CDR3 bases are TGTGCCAGCTCACCACCGGGAACAGCGGGCAACTATGGCTACACCTTC. This sequence encodes CASSPPGTAGNYGYTF. The chain has TRBV18 and TRBJ1-2; D is unclear. V lost 0 bases and J lost 2, with 13 bases in between. The CDR3 is 16 residues long. The V gene's germline CDR1 is KGHSH and CDR2 LQKENI.

The V gene is TRBV10-3, the J gene TRBJ1-6, with 9 bases identical to TRBD1. This CDR3 is built from 16 residues. Trimming took 4 bases from V and 8 from J; bases not matched to a gene: 9. Looked up from germline, CDR1 is ENHRY and CDR2 is SYGVKD. CDR3 in amino acids: CAISGGPGTGYSPLHF. In DNA, the CDR3 is TGTGCCATCAGTGGGGGTCCCGGGACAGGGTATTCACCCCTCCACTTT.